A single sample is the source of the 20 T cell receptor beta chains below, sequenced in a study of blood T cell repertoires in COVID-19. TCRdb's copy holds only in-frame clones and misses some; the assay was immunoSEQ multiplex PCR. The repertoire consists of about 150,000 clones, with around four fifths occurring once and the leading ten covering roughly 2%. Sequences were obtained from peripheral blood. The receptors were sampled from a woman aged 80 or over with acute or convalescent COVID-19.

This chain uses TRBV6-2 or TRBV6-3 with TRBJ2-3, with D possibly TRBD2 on 6 matching bases. With 0 bases removed from V and 0 bases from J, the gap between germline ends came to 25 bases. The germline CDR1 and CDR2 sequences are MNHEY and SVGEGT. This CDR3 region has 21 residues. As DNA, the CDR3 is TGTGCCAGCAGTTACTCGAGCGTCGGGGAGTGGAGGGGAGGCAGCACAGATACGCAGTATTTT. The encoded protein is CASSYSSVGEWRGGSTDTQYF.

The chain joins TRBV5-1 to TRBJ2-1; D is perhaps TRBD2 (5 bases). CDR1 SGHRS and CDR2 YFSETQ come from the germline V gene. CDR3 length equals 13 residues. Trimming left V 4 bases short and J 8 bases short, with 13 bases between. The CDR3 nucleotides read TGCGCCAGCAGCGAGTCTAGCACGCATGAGCAGTTCTTC. It translates to CASSESSTHEQFF.

V gene TRBV10-3 combines with J gene TRBJ2-7, with a possible D match to TRBD2 (7 bases). The length of the CDR3 is 15 residues. In germline, CDR1 is ENHRY, CDR2 SYGVKD. The V and J ends lost 6 bases and 5 bases respectively, with 20 bases between them. This chain's CDR3 is CAISSPGGGAHEQYF. As DNA, the CDR3 is TGTGCCATCAGCTCCCCCGGCGGGGGCGCCCACGAGCAGTACTTC.

This chain links TRBV19 with TRBJ1-6; tentatively, D is TRBD1 (6 bases). Germline values: CDR1 LNHDA, CDR2 SQIVND (reference sequence). The CDR3 contains 13 residues. The V gene lost 9 bases and the J gene lost 6 bases, with 12 bases spanning the gap. This CDR3 reads CASQDSLNSPLHF. The DNA of the CDR3 is TGTGCCAGCCAGGACAGCCTTAATTCACCCCTCCACTTT.

This clone was detected only once. The chain uses TRBV5-1 and TRBJ2-5, with 7 bases matching TRBD1. Trimming took 3 bases from V and 0 from J; bases not matched to a gene: 2. The germline gives CDR1 SGHRS, CDR2 YFSETQ. The CDR3 covers 14 residues. The CDR3 sequence: CASSSGQYQETQYF. CDR3 nucleotide sequence: TGCGCCAGCAGCTCGGGACAGTACCAAGAGACCCAGTACTTC.

The rearrangement links TRBV7-9 to TRBJ2-7; 9 positions match TRBD1. V dropped 1 base and J dropped 2; count of bases not matched to a gene: 0. In germline, CDR1 is SEHNR, CDR2 FQNEAQ (reference sequence). This CDR3 contains 14 residues. The CDR3 spells CASSLGQGAYEQYF. CDR3 DNA: TGTGCCAGCAGCTTAGGACAGGGGGCCTACGAGCAGTACTTC.

The chain is built from TRBV7-9 and TRBJ1-4; 8 positions match TRBD1. The length of the CDR3 is 13 residues. Germline-derived CDR1 and CDR2 are SEHNR and FQNEAQ (reference sequence). V was pared by 5 bases and J by 7 bases, with 3 bases of the junction left unmatched. The CDR3 is CASSTGQGEKLFF. The CDR3 bases are TGTGCCAGCAGCACCGGACAGGGTGAAAAACTGTTTTTT.

This clone occurred once. The chain recombines TRBV19 with TRBJ2-3, with D tentatively TRBD2 (5 bases). The CDR3 is 16 amino acids. Trimming removed 4 bases from V and 2 bases from J, with 16 bases in between. In germline, CDR1 is LNHDA, CDR2 SQIVND (reference sequence). Here the CDR3 reads CASSTSTDRATDTQYF. The CDR3 region has the DNA TGTGCCAGTAGTACTAGCACCGACCGGGCCACAGATACGCAGTATTTT.

This clone was detected once. The chain employs TRBV4-2 and TRBJ1-4; D gene ambiguous. V was trimmed by 4 bases and J by 0 bases, leaving 9 bases between them. The CDR3 is 15 residues long. Germline V gene sequence: CDR1 LGHNA, CDR2 YNFKEQ. CDR3 bases: TGTGCCAGCAGCCCCAACGCAGCAACTAATGAAAAACTGTTTTTT. Translation gives CASSPNAATNEKLFF.

The chain combines TRBV6-5 with TRBJ2-7; TRBD1 agrees at 8 bases. The CDR3 covers 15 residues. Germline assignment: CDR1 MNHEY and CDR2 SVGAGI. V was clipped by 0 bases and J by 2 bases; unmatched bases: 3. The CDR3 protein is CASSYSGDRTYEQYF. As DNA, the CDR3 is TGTGCCAGCAGTTACTCGGGGGACAGGACCTACGAGCAGTACTTC.

The DNA for the CDR3 is TGTGCCAGTAGTCGGCGGATGCCGGCCGATGGCTACACCTTC. It translates to CASSRRMPADGYTF. V usage is TRBV19 and J usage is TRBJ1-2; D gene ambiguous. This CDR3 has 14 residues. Trimming took off 5 bases at V and 6 bases at J, with 16 bases between the two ends. Germline V gene sequence: CDR1 LNHDA, CDR2 SQIVND (reference sequence).

CDR3 DNA sequence: TGTGCCAGCAGCGTACCGGGACTAGCCACAGATACGCAGTATTTT. Translated: CASSVPGLATDTQYF. The chain uses TRBV5-4 and TRBJ2-3, with 9 positions matching TRBD2. This CDR3 comprises 15 residues. The J segment lost 2 bases and the V segment lost 4 bases, leaving 5 bases of the junction unmatched. Germline assignment: CDR1 SGHNT and CDR2 YYREEE (reference sequence).

This sequence joins TRBV19 and TRBJ1-4, with D possibly matching TRBD1 (6 bases). V lost 1 base, J lost 8 bases, and 11 bases lay in between. This CDR3 region has 14 residues. Per the germline V gene, CDR1 is LNHDA and CDR2 is SQIVND (reference sequence). The DNA of the CDR3 is TGTGCCAGTAGTATAGGGACAGTATACGAAAAACTGTTTTTT. As protein: CASSIGTVYEKLFF.

The J gene is TRBJ1-1, the V gene TRBV9; TRBD1 matches 8 bases. Germline values: CDR1 SGDLS, CDR2 YYNGEE. The CDR3 sequence is 15 residues long. V shed 4 bases, J shed 5 bases, and the junction held 10 bases outside the gene matches. CDR3: CASSPVDRVGTEAFF. The DNA for the CDR3 is TGTGCCAGCAGCCCAGTGGACAGGGTAGGGACTGAAGCTTTCTTT.

This rearrangement joins TRBV7-3 to TRBJ1-6; 7 bases line up with TRBD1. CDR1 and CDR2 (germline): SGHTA, FQGTGA. This CDR3 region has 14 residues. J gave up 7 bases and V 5 bases, and 5 bases lay outside the gene matches. Here the CDR3 reads CASSVGQLNSPLHF. The CDR3, as DNA: TGTGCCAGCAGCGTGGGACAGCTAAATTCACCCCTCCACTTT.

CDR3 nucleotides: TGTGCCAGCTCCGACAGGTTAAGTTCACCCCTCCACTTT. It codes for CASSDRLSSPLHF. The chain is built from TRBV2 and TRBJ1-6; TRBD1 might be the D (6 bases). Trimming cost V 8 bases and J 9 bases, with 14 bases left between them. Per germline, CDR1 SNHLY and CDR2 FYNNEI. The CDR3 loop spans 13 amino acids.

A single count supports this clone. The rearrangement uses TRBV5-8 and TRBJ2-2, with D perhaps matching TRBD1 (6 bases). Germline CDR1 SGHTS, CDR2 YDEGEE. This CDR3 has 16 residues. Trimming removed 1 base at V and 2 bases at J, with 12 bases between. The CDR3 protein is CASSLMWGHNTGELFF. As DNA, the CDR3 is TGTGCCAGCAGCTTGATGTGGGGGCACAACACCGGGGAGCTGTTTTTT.

The chain links TRBV19 to TRBJ2-7; the D gene is possibly TRBD2 (6 bases). Between the trimmed V and J ends, which lost 7 bases and 1 base, there was a span of 14 bases. This CDR3 comprises 14 residues. CDR1 is LNHDA and CDR2 is SQIVND in the germline V gene (reference sequence). CDR3 in amino acids: CASTHRRDSYEQYF. The CDR3 DNA sequence: TGTGCCAGTACCCACCGGCGGGATTCCTACGAGCAGTACTTC. Full variable domain (rest looked up from reference TRBV19 and TRBJ2-7): DGGITQSPKYLFRKEGQNVTLSCEQNLNHDAMYWYRQDPGQGLRLIYYSQIVNDFQKGDIAEGYSVSREKKESFPLTVTSAQKNPTAFYLCASTHRRDSYEQYFGPGTRLTVT.

The chain recombines TRBV6-2 or TRBV6-3 with TRBJ1-1; D may be TRBD1 (6 bases). Per the germline V gene, CDR1 is MNHEY and CDR2 is SVGEGT. This CDR3 region has 15 residues. The V and J ends lost 5 bases and 0 bases respectively, with 13 bases between them. The CDR3 DNA reads as TGTGCCAGCAGTGCGACTTACAGGGTGAACACTGAAGCTTTCTTT. The encoded protein is CASSATYRVNTEAFF.

V and J are TRBV5-1 and TRBJ2-1; 10 bases map to TRBD1. CDR3 length equals 15 residues. J was trimmed by 7 bases and V by 2 bases; bases with no gene match: 6. From germline, CDR1 is SGHRS and CDR2 YFSETQ. CDR3: CASSFRQGAENEQFF. CDR3 DNA sequence: TGCGCCAGCAGCTTCCGACAGGGGGCAGAAAATGAGCAGTTCTTC.